Shown below are 27 T cell receptor beta chains from a single sample sequenced in a study of T cells in Graves' hyperthyroidism and ophthalmopathy. Amplified regions were TCR beta CDR3 sequences from RNA transcripts. The HTBI primer set was used in a first-round RT-PCR of the TCR CDR3. Each CDR3 protein gets one entry after TCRdb re-called the multiplex PCR reads with MiXCR. The table shows about 500,000 distinct CDR3 sequences, with around 17% occurring only once. Sequences were obtained from blood. These receptors were collected from a woman between 18 and 29 years old with Graves' hyperthyroidism.

The chain combines TRBV10-2 with TRBJ1-4; 8 nucleotides line up with TRBD1. J gave up 7 bases and V 4 bases, and 5 bases lay outside the gene matches. Germline loops: CDR1 WSHSY, CDR2 SAAADI. The CDR3 is made up of 14 amino acids. The CDR3 loop is CASSGRTGPEKLFF. The CDR3 DNA reads TGCGCCAGCAGTGGGAGGACAGGGCCTGAAAAACTGTTTTTT.

This clonotype was observed many times. This chain joins TRBV20-1 and TRBJ1-2; D gene uncertain. The CDR3 has 14 amino acids. V lost 0 bases, J lost 3 bases, and 11 bases lay in between. Germline V gene sequence: CDR1 DFQATT, CDR2 SNEGSKA (reference sequence). The CDR3 DNA is TGCAGTGCTAGAGACGCCGGGGATTACTATGGCTACACCTTC. Translated: CSARDAGDYYGYTF.

The chain couples TRBV4-3 to TRBJ2-2; weak D call: TRBD1 (5 bases). The CDR3 is made up of 14 amino acids. The V and J ends lost 4 bases and 1 base respectively, with 7 bases between them. Germline V gene lookup returns CDR1 LGHNA and CDR2 YSLEER. As DNA, the CDR3 is TGCGCCAGCAGCCGGGGCGGGAACACCGGGGAGCTGTTTTTT. It specifies CASSRGGNTGELFF.

As regards this clonotype: A single base separates this from a much larger clone, so it may be a read error. The V gene is TRBV2, the J gene TRBJ1-5; no reliable D call. The CDR3 has 16 residues. Between the trimmed V and J ends, which lost 4 bases and 5 bases, there was a span of 18 bases. CDR1 and CDR2 (germline): SNHLY, FYNNEI. CDR3 in amino acids: CASSAPVAGLHQPQHF. The CDR3 DNA reads TGTGCCAGCAGTGCCCCCGTGGCGGGTCTTCATCAGCCCCAGCATTTT. The whole variable domain, remainder taken from reference TRBV2 and TRBJ1-5, is EPEVTQTPSHQVTQMGQEVILRCVPISNHLYFYWYRQILGQKVEFLVSFYNNEISEKSEIFDDQFSVERPDGSNFTLKIRSTKLEDSAMYFCASSAPVAGLHQPQHFGDGTRLSIL.

This clonotype showed up many times. The chain joins TRBV30 to TRBJ2-7, with 10 bases aligning to TRBD2. The length of the CDR3 is 15 residues. With V trimmed by 2 bases and J by 1 base, 5 bases remained unmatched. Germline lookup yields CDR1 GTSNPN and CDR2 SVGIG (reference sequence). CDR3 sequence reads: CAWSSGRARSYEQYF. The CDR3 coding sequence is TGTGCCTGGAGTAGCGGGAGGGCCAGGTCCTACGAGCAGTACTTC. Using reference TRBV30 and TRBJ2-7 for the parts outside the CDR3, the full variable domain is SQTIHQWPATLVQPVGSPLSLECTVEGTSNPNLYWYRQAAGRGLQLLFYSVGIGQISSEVPQNLSASRPQDRQFILSSKKLLLSDSGFYLCAWSSGRARSYEQYFGPGTRLTVT.

This clonotype was counted many times. The chain employs TRBV2 and TRBJ1-2; no firm D call. The CDR3 length is 17 residues. Trimming removed 0 bases from V and 5 bases from J, with 19 bases in between. The germline V gene has CDR1 SNHLY and CDR2 FYNNEI. The DNA for the CDR3 is TGTGCCAGCAGTGAAGCCGTACACCGCTCCGGTTGGTATGGCTACACCTTC. This translates into CASSEAVHRSGWYGYTF. The full variable domain, completed using reference TRBV2 and TRBJ1-2, is EPEVTQTPSHQVTQMGQEVILRCVPISNHLYFYWYRQILGQKVEFLVSFYNNEISEKSEIFDDQFSVERPDGSNFTLKIRSTKLEDSAMYFCASSEAVHRSGWYGYTFGSGTRLTVV.

Only a few counts were recorded for this clonotype. The chain uses TRBV12-3 or TRBV12-4 and TRBJ1-2; no definite D call. V lost 4 bases and J lost 7, with 13 bases in between. The CDR3 sequence is 13 residues long. CDR3 nucleotides: TGTGCCAGCAGTTCCCACCAGGCGGGTGGCTACACCTTC. Protein product: CASSSHQAGGYTF.

This clonotype was seen more than once but under ten times. The chain has TRBV27 and TRBJ1-4; the D is unclear. The CDR3 runs 15 residues. V shed 2 bases and J shed 3 bases, with 10 bases lying between them. Germline V gives CDR1 MNHEY, CDR2 SMNVEV (reference sequence). The CDR3 reads CASSLEAPSNEKLFF. The DNA for the CDR3 is TGTGCCAGCAGTTTAGAGGCTCCCTCTAATGAAAAACTGTTTTTT.

This clonotype was counted at least ten times. The rearrangement uses TRBV11-2 and TRBJ2-6, with D perhaps matching TRBD2 (6 bases). Germline CDR1 and CDR2: SGHAT and FQNNGV. The CDR3 runs 18 residues. Trimming cost V 5 bases and J 0 bases, with 17 bases left between them. The CDR3 protein is CASSNEGLTLSGANVLTF. The CDR3 coding sequence is TGTGCCAGCAGCAACGAGGGACTTACCCTCTCTGGGGCCAACGTCCTGACTTTC.

This clonotype has only a few counts. The J gene is TRBJ1-1, the V gene TRBV6-2 or TRBV6-3; a possible D gene is TRBD1 (6 bases). Germline CDR1 and CDR2: MNHEY and SVGEGT. The CDR3 runs 13 residues. V lost 10 bases and J 4 bases, leaving 16 bases between the germline ends. In DNA form, the CDR3 reads TGTGCCACCACGACAGGTCCGGGCACTGAAGCTTTCTTT. Protein: CATTTGPGTEAFF.

This clonotype was observed a few times. The rearrangement uses TRBV28 and TRBJ2-7; D is ambiguous. This CDR3 is built from 16 residues. CDR1 and CDR2 (germline): MDHEN, SYDVKM. Trimming cost V 4 bases and J 0 bases, with 16 bases left between them. Here the CDR3 DNA reads TGTGCCAGCAGTTCCCCTGCAGTTCCTACCTCCTACGAGCAGTACTTC. It codes for CASSSPAVPTSYEQYF.

V is TRBV18 and J is TRBJ1-2; D is unclear. The CDR3 is 17 residues long. The V end lost 0 bases, the J end lost 7 bases, and 21 bases lay between the germline ends. Germline CDR1 KGHSH, CDR2 LQKENI. CDR3 protein: CASSPPSGPGKLSGYTF. The CDR3 DNA reads as TGTGCCAGCTCACCACCTTCCGGCCCTGGCAAATTAAGTGGCTACACCTTC.

This clonotype was seen more than once but under ten times. The J gene is TRBJ1-2, the V gene TRBV12-3 or TRBV12-4; D might be TRBD1 (6 bases). Trimming stripped 5 bases from V and 2 bases from J, with 15 bases between. The CDR3 has 15 residues. The CDR3 DNA sequence: TGTGCCAGCAGTCCAGGGGCAGCTCAGAACTATGGCTACACCTTC. Amino acids: CASSPGAAQNYGYTF.

This clonotype was recorded many times. The gene calls are TRBV20-1 and TRBJ1-5; D is unresolved. This CDR3 has 12 residues. V shed 4 bases and J shed 2 bases, with 6 bases lying between them. Germline V CDR1 and CDR2: DFQATT, SNEGSKA (reference sequence). The CDR3 sequence: CSAIRGNQPQHF. In DNA form, the CDR3 reads TGCAGTGCTATCCGGGGCAATCAGCCCCAGCATTTT.

In its sample, this clonotype was seen a few times. The chain is built from TRBV7-2 and TRBJ1-3; D is uncertain. This CDR3 has 12 residues. Per germline, CDR1 SGHTA and CDR2 FQGNSA. V shed 4 bases and J shed 4 bases, with 5 bases lying between them. CDR3: CASSSEGNTIYF. The DNA for the CDR3 is TGTGCCAGCAGCTCAGAGGGAAACACCATATATTTT. The complete variable domain, with remaining parts taken from reference TRBV7-2 and TRBJ1-3, reads GAGVSQSPSNKVTEKGKDVELRCDPISGHTALYWYRQSLGQGLEFLIYFQGNSAPDKSGLPSDRFSAERTGGSVSTLTIQRTQQEDSAVYLCASSSEGNTIYFGEGSWLTVV.

The V and J genes are TRBV7-2 and TRBJ2-2; 11 bases line up with TRBD2. Looked up from germline, CDR1 is SGHTA and CDR2 is FQGNSA. The CDR3 contains 15 residues. Trimming cost V 5 bases and J 5 bases; bases outside gene matches: 4. CDR3 protein: CASSTGLAVTGELFF. In DNA, the CDR3 is TGTGCCAGCAGCACGGGACTAGCGGTTACCGGGGAGCTGTTTTTT.

This clonotype was observed at least ten times. The J gene is TRBJ2-3, the V gene TRBV28, with D unclear. Looked up from germline, CDR1 is MDHEN and CDR2 is SYDVKM. Trimming left V 3 bases short and J 3 bases short, with 13 bases between. This CDR3 is 15 amino acids long. This CDR3 is CASSFLQTATDTQYF. As DNA, the CDR3 is TGTGCCAGCAGTTTCCTCCAGACGGCGACAGATACGCAGTATTTT.

A few counts support this clonotype. The V call is TRBV24-1, the J call TRBJ2-3; D may be TRBD1 (6 bases). The CDR3 runs 13 residues. Germline V gene lookup returns CDR1 KGHDR and CDR2 SFDVKD. The V end lost 7 bases, the J end lost 1 base, and 8 bases lay between the germline ends. CDR3 nucleotides: TGTGCCACCAGCTGGACAGGCACAGATACGCAGTATTTT. Translating it yields CATSWTGTDTQYF.

This clonotype was recorded at least ten times. The V and J genes are TRBV12-3 or TRBV12-4 and TRBJ1-1; 7 bases match TRBD1. There are 16 residues in the CDR3. Trimming cost V 6 bases and J 0 bases; bases outside gene matches: 10. CDR3 protein: CASSYSDRPMNTEAFF. Written as DNA, the CDR3 is TGTGCCAGCAGCTACTCGGACAGGCCCATGAACACTGAAGCTTTCTTT.

The chain joins TRBV9 to TRBJ2-1, with D uncertain. V was shortened by 0 bases and J by 2 bases, with 9 bases between the two germline ends. The CDR3 sequence is 15 residues long. Germline V gives CDR1 SGDLS, CDR2 YYNGEE. The CDR3 DNA is TGTGCCAGCAGCGTAGAAGGCCGCCCCTACAATGAGCAGTTCTTC. Its protein product is CASSVEGRPYNEQFF. The full variable domain, completed using reference TRBV9 and TRBJ2-1, is DSGVTQTPKHLITATGQRVTLRCSPRSGDLSVYWYQQSLDQGLQFLIQYYNGEERAKGNILERFSAQQFPDLHSELNLSSLELGDSALYFCASSVEGRPYNEQFFGPGTRLTVL.

The rearrangement joins TRBV4-2 to TRBJ2-5; 8 nucleotides align to TRBD2. The germline V gene has CDR1 LGHNA and CDR2 YNFKEQ. With V trimmed by 5 bases and J by 5 bases, 7 bases remained unmatched. This CDR3 is 14 amino acids long. CDR3: CASSSGGGPETQYF. In DNA, the CDR3 is TGTGCCAGCAGCTCGGGCGGGGGGCCGGAGACCCAGTACTTC.

This clonotype was observed many times. The CDR3 sequence: CASTTRASGSNEQFF. As DNA, the CDR3 is TGTGCCAGCACCACGCGGGCTAGCGGGAGCAATGAGCAGTTCTTC. The chain recombines TRBV27 with TRBJ2-1; 10 bases agree with TRBD2. V lost 7 bases, J lost 6 bases, and 9 bases stayed unmatched. This CDR3 contains 15 residues. Germline loops: CDR1 MNHEY, CDR2 SMNVEV (reference sequence).

This clonotype came up many times. The chain employs TRBV7-9 and TRBJ1-1; maybe TRBD1 (5 bases). Trimming cost V 5 bases and J 0 bases, with 13 bases left between them. The CDR3 loop spans 15 amino acids. Germline V lookup: CDR1 SEHNR, CDR2 FQNEAQ (reference sequence). The CDR3 protein is CASSPIGGLNTEAFF. For the CDR3, the DNA is TGTGCCAGCAGCCCAATCGGGGGATTGAACACTGAAGCTTTCTTT.

This clonotype was seen a handful of times. V is TRBV12-5 and J is TRBJ2-3, with no clear D. Germline loops: CDR1 LGHNT, CDR2 FRNRAP. V lost 8 bases, J lost 0 bases, and 9 bases lay in between. The CDR3 covers 13 residues. CDR3 in amino acids: CASHRQSTDTQYF. CDR3 DNA sequence: TGTGCTAGTCATCGGCAGAGCACAGATACGCAGTATTTT.

The chain combines TRBV7-9 with TRBJ2-5, with TRBD2 identical over 8 bases. The trim removed 5 bases at V and 2 bases at J, leaving 10 bases unmatched. Germline loops: CDR1 SEHNR, CDR2 FQNEAQ (reference sequence). The CDR3 is made up of 16 amino acids. The CDR3 loop reads CASSPEGTSWQETQYF. The CDR3 bases are TGTGCCAGCAGCCCCGAAGGGACTAGTTGGCAAGAGACCCAGTACTTC.

The sample holds many counts of this clonotype. This chain uses TRBV29-1 with TRBJ1-5, with 7 positions matching TRBD1. The CDR3 has 14 residues. V lost 4 bases to trimming and J lost 2 bases; unmatched junction nucleotides: 5. Germline assignment: CDR1 SQVTM and CDR2 ANQGSEA. CDR3 DNA sequence: TGCAGCGTTGTCGCAGGGGGGGGCAATCAGCCCCAGCATTTT. It is translated as CSVVAGGGNQPQHF.

This clonotype was observed many times. V and J are TRBV29-1 and TRBJ2-7; TRBD1 might be the D (7 bases). V gave up 6 bases and J gave up 9 bases, with 21 bases separating them. Germline-derived CDR1 and CDR2 are SQVTM and ANQGSEA. This CDR3 is built from 13 residues. DNA of the CDR3: TGCAGCGTGTCTGACAGGGTATACGGGGGGCAGTACTTC. It codes for CSVSDRVYGGQYF.